This T cell receptor beta chain was recorded in a study of human T cells and chemical hapten exposure. Sample time point: patch test 2, 6 weeks after DPC sensitization. Treatment noted: therapeutic diphenylcyclopropenone sensitization with weekly scalp DPC. Via MiXCR, TCRdb re-called the RACE reads, giving one row per CDR3 protein. The sample carries roughly 30,000 distinct CDR3 sequences, around a tenth recorded once. As to this clonotype: A much larger clonotype is one base distant, so this may be a read error.

Germline-derived CDR1 and CDR2 are SQVTM and ANQGSEA. The length of the CDR3 is 13 residues. J was trimmed by 6 bases and V by 6 bases; bases with no gene match: 7. The source material was whole blood, sampled in connection with sensitization to the hapten diphenylcyclopropenone (DPC). This clonotype was obtained from a man aged 25 to 40 with alopecia areata. Some clones in this sample may be carry-over from other donors' samples. The chain carries TRBV29-1 and TRBJ2-3; 9 nucleotides agree with TRBD1. The CDR3 is CSVWTGEYDTQYF. The CDR3 DNA reads TGCAGCGTCTGGACAGGGGAATATGATACGCAGTATTTT.